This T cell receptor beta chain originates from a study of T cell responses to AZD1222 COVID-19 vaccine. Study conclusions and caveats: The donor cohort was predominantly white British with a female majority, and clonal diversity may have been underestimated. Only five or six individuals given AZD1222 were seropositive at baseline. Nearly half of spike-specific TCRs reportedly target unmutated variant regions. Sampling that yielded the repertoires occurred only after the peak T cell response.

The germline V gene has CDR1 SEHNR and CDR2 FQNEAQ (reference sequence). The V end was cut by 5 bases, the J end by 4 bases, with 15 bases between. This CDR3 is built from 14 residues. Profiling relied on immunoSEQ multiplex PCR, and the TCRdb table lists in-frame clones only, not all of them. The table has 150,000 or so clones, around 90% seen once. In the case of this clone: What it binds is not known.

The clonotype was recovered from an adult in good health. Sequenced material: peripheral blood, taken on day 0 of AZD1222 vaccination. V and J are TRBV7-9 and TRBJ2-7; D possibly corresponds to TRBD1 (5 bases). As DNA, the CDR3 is TGTGCCAGCAGCCAGGGCCCCAGGAGTTACGAGCAGTACTTC. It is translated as CASSQGPRSYEQYF. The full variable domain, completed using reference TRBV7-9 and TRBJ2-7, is DTGVSQNPRHKITKRGQNVTFRCDPISEHNRLYWYRQTLGQGPEFLTYFQNEAQLEKSRLLSDRFSAERPKGSFSTLEIQRTEQGDSAMYLCASSQGPRSYEQYFGPGTRLTVT.